This entry features one TCR beta chain sequence. Its specificity is unknown. The assay was immunoSEQ multiplex PCR, and TCRdb's table has in-frame clones only and misses some. This table has about 610,000 clones, around 97% appearing once. These data belong to a study of shared clonotypes between healthy human individuals. Study information: Donors, aged 18 to 49, were a couple of women and a few men. Every donor yielded three CD4 naive, three CD4 memory, two CD8 naive and one CD8 memory plate.

Study-level points and caveats: Clonotype sharing among donors likely depends on sequencing depth. In having few donors, the study represented limited genetic and exposure-history diversity.

The germline gives CDR1 MNHEY, CDR2 SMNVEV (reference sequence). Trimming cost V 2 bases and J 5 bases, with 8 bases left between them. CDR3 length: 13 residues. V is TRBV27 and J is TRBJ2-3; unclear D gene. The sequenced sample consisted of naive CD4+ T cells sorted from blood. Regarding subset: CD45RA+ positively selected. The TCR originated in a woman aged 30 to 39 in good health. CDR3 DNA: TGTGCCAGCAGTTTAGTACGAGGAGATACGCAGTATTTT. Its translation: CASSLVRGDTQYF.